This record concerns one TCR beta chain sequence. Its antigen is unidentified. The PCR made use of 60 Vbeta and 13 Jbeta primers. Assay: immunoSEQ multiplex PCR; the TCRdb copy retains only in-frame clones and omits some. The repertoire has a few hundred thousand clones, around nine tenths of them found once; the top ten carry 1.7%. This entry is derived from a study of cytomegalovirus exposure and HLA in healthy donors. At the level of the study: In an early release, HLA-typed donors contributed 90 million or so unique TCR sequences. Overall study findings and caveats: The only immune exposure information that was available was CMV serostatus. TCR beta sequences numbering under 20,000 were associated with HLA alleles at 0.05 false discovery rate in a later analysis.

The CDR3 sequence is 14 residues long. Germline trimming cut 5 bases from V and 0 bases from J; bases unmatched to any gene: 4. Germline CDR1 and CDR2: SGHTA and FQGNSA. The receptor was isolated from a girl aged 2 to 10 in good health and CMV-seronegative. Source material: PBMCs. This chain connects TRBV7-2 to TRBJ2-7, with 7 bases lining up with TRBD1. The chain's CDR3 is CASSRDSASYEQYF. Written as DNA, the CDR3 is TGTGCCAGCAGCCGGGACAGCGCCTCCTACGAGCAGTACTTC.